What follows are 10 T cell receptor beta chains derived from one specimen sequenced in a study of cytomegalovirus exposure and HLA in healthy donors. Vbeta (60) and Jbeta (13) primers were used in the PCR. TCRdb keeps only in-frame clones here, not all; method: immunoSEQ multiplex PCR. The sample yields about 140,000 clones, roughly 62% seen once. The material sequenced was PBMCs. Every receptor here comes from a male donor in good health and CMV-seronegative.

The rearrangement joins TRBV10-3 to TRBJ2-3; 9 bases fit TRBD1. CDR1 and CDR2 from the germline V gene are ENHRY and SYGVKD. J was trimmed by 4 bases and V by 6 bases; bases with no gene match: 5. The CDR3 sequence is 14 residues long. The CDR3 nucleotides are TGTGCCATCAGCCGGGACAGGGAGGCAGATACGCAGTATTTT. It is translated as CAISRDREADTQYF.

The chain recombines TRBV6-5 with TRBJ2-5, with D unclear. Gene TRBJ2-7 matches the end of the DNA better, so the J call may be wrong. CDR3 size: 14 residues. Germline CDR1 is MNHEY and CDR2 is SVGAGI. CDR3 DNA sequence: TGTGCCAGCCACAGCCGCTCAATCCCCTACGAGCAGTACTTC. Its protein is CASHSRSIPYEQYF.

This chain links TRBV7-9 with TRBJ2-1, with 9 bases aligning to TRBD2. The CDR3 is 16 amino acids. V lost 3 bases and J lost 1; bases outside the gene matches: 4. Germline CDR1 and CDR2: SEHNR and FQNEAQ (reference sequence). The CDR3: CASSLTSGTSYNEQFF. CDR3 nucleotide sequence: TGTGCCAGCAGCTTGACTAGCGGTACTTCCTACAATGAGCAGTTCTTC.

The J gene is TRBJ2-3, the V gene TRBV29-1; the match to TRBD1 covers 10 bases. The CDR3 covers 14 residues. CDR1 and CDR2 from the germline V gene are SQVTM and ANQGSEA. The V gene end was trimmed by 7 bases and the J gene end by 3 bases; junction bases not matched to a gene: 7. CDR3 residues: CSAGQGGGTDTQYF. The DNA of the CDR3 is TGCAGCGCCGGACAGGGGGGAGGTACAGATACGCAGTATTTT.

The rearrangement uses TRBV6-5 and TRBJ2-3; 12 bases match TRBD2. V shed 2 bases and J 5 bases; nucleotides not matched to a gene: 5. Germline CDR1 reads MNHEY; CDR2 reads SVGAGI. The CDR3 is 16 residues long. The CDR3 region has the DNA TGTGCCAGCAGTTACCCTAGCGGGGGGGCCCTAGATACGCAGTATTTT. It encodes CASSYPSGGALDTQYF.

This clone has only one observation. The genes are TRBV10-3 and TRBJ1-5, with unresolved D. Germline lookup yields CDR1 ENHRY and CDR2 SYGVKD. CDR3 length: 14 amino acids. Trimming left V 4 bases short and J 6 bases short, with 13 bases between. The CDR3 protein is CAISAAGWGQPQHF. The CDR3, as DNA: TGTGCCATCAGTGCTGCGGGGTGGGGTCAGCCCCAGCATTTT.

The gene calls are TRBV19 and TRBJ2-2; 13 nucleotides align to TRBD2. The CDR3 covers 18 residues. CDR1 and CDR2 from the germline V gene are LNHDA and SQIVND (reference sequence). V lost 1 base to trimming and J lost 2 bases; unmatched junction nucleotides: 4. This CDR3 reads CASSIGLAGGLNTGELFF. For the CDR3, the DNA is TGTGCCAGTAGTATAGGACTAGCGGGGGGACTTAACACCGGGGAGCTGTTTTTT. The whole variable domain, filled in from reference TRBV19 and TRBJ2-2, reads DGGITQSPKYLFRKEGQNVTLSCEQNLNHDAMYWYRQDPGQGLRLIYYSQIVNDFQKGDIAEGYSVSREKKESFPLTVTSAQKNPTAFYLCASSIGLAGGLNTGELFFGEGSRLTVL.

The chain links TRBV5-8 to TRBJ2-5; D might be TRBD2 (5 bases). This CDR3 has 14 amino acids. The germline V gene encodes CDR1 SGHTS and CDR2 YDEGEE. Between the trimmed V and J ends, which lost 3 bases and 4 bases, there was a span of 13 bases. CDR3 region: CASSWGVVVETQYF. CDR3 coding DNA: TGTGCCAGCAGCTGGGGAGTAGTCGTAGAGACCCAGTACTTC.

This rearrangement joins TRBV5-1 to TRBJ2-1; maybe TRBD2 (6 bases). V was clipped by 0 bases and J by 8 bases, with 9 bases between them. This CDR3 contains 13 residues. The germline V gene has CDR1 SGHRS and CDR2 YFSETQ. As DNA, the CDR3 is TGCGCCAGCAGCTTGGAGGCTAGCGATGAGCAGTTCTTC. This sequence encodes CASSLEASDEQFF. Full variable domain (missing parts from reference TRBV5-1 and TRBJ2-1): KAGVTQTPRYLIKTRGQQVTLSCSPISGHRSVSWYQQTPGQGLQFLFEYFSETQRNKGNFPGRFSGRQFSNSRSEMNVSTLELGDSALYLCASSLEASDEQFFGPGTRLTVL.

This CDR3 is CASRDSLSYEQYF. The DNA of the CDR3 is TGTGCCAGCAGGGACTCTCTCTCCTACGAGCAGTACTTC. This chain uses TRBV6-1 with TRBJ2-7; the D gene is possibly TRBD2 (5 bases). Germline CDR1 reads MNHNS; CDR2 reads SASEGT. This CDR3 has 13 residues. V shed 6 bases and J shed 0 bases, with 9 bases lying between them.